The rows below give T cell receptor beta chains drawn from one sample of a study of T cell responses to AZD1222 COVID-19 vaccine. Libraries were prepared by immunoSEQ multiplex PCR; TCRdb keeps only in-frame clonotypes and omits some of them. Found here are about 83,000 clones, about 84% of them singletons; the top ten hold 8.5% to 9%. The sample consisted of peripheral blood, taken on day 0 of AZD1222 vaccination. Every receptor here comes from an adult in good health. The CDR3 runs from the conserved cysteine through the conserved F or W. A D gene is named only where the DNA matches it firmly. Rows give clone size only sometimes, using once, few, many, or a class for an expanded clone.

TRBD1 | 15 | TRBJ1-1 | TRBV5-6 | NA | TGTGCCAGCAGCTTCGGGACAGGGGGCTGGACTGAAGCTTTCTTT | CASSFGTGGWTEAFF
NA | 13 | TRBJ1-1 | TRBV7-6 | NA | TGTGCCAGCAGATCGGGACCGCGCACTGAAGCTTTCTTT | CASRSGPRTEAFF
TRBD2 | 18 | TRBJ2-1 | TRBV4-2 | NA | TGTGCCAGCAGCCAAGATTTACCGGAGCGGGAGGGATACAATGAGCAGTTCTTC | CASSQDLPEREGYNEQFF
NA | 13 | TRBJ2-3 | TRBV12-5 | NA | TGTGCTAGTGCAATGGGACACGGGAATACGCAGTATTTT | CASAMGHGNTQYF
TRBD1 | 15 | TRBJ1-2 | TRBV28 | NA | TGTGCCAGCAGCTCAACAGGGGGCCTAAACTATGGCTACACCTTC | CASSSTGGLNYGYTF
NA | 17 | TRBJ2-1 | TRBV5-1 | NA | TGCGCCAGCAGCCCGCGCGCGTGGGACCAGGGATACAATGAGCAGTTCTTC | CASSPRAWDQGYNEQFF
TRBD1 | 13 | TRBJ1-2 | TRBV19 | NA | TGTGCCAGTAGTGACAGGGGGATTGGTGGCTACACCTTC | CASSDRGIGGYTF
TRBD1 | 15 | TRBJ1-2 | TRBV19 | NA | TGTGCCAGTAGTATCATCCGGGACAGAAGCTATGGCTACACCTTC | CASSIIRDRSYGYTF
NA | 13 | TRBJ1-1 | TRBV19 | NA | TGTGCCAGTAGTATATCCTTGAACACTGAAGCTTTCTTT | CASSISLNTEAFF
NA | 13 | TRBJ2-1 | TRBV3-1/TRBV3-2 | NA | TGTGCCAGCAGAGTCCTAGGATACAATGAGCAGTTCTTC | CASRVLGYNEQFF
NA | 14 | TRBJ2-7 | TRBV7-2 | NA | TGTGCCAGCAGCTCGACAGGGAGGGCCTACGAGCAGTACTTC | CASSSTGRAYEQYF
NA | 13 | TRBJ1-2 | TRBV5-1 | NA | TGCGCCAGCAGCTTGGCAGAGTCGTATGGCTACACCTTC | CASSLAESYGYTF
NA | 15 | TRBJ2-2 | TRBV7-3 | few | TGTGCCAGCAGCCCACAGGGCCCGGGCACCGGGGAGCTGTTTTTT | CASSPQGPGTGELFF
NA | 13 | TRBJ1-2 | TRBV6-5 | few | TGTGCCAGCACCCCCGCTCCCCCCTATGGCTACACCTTC | CASTPAPPYGYTF
NA | 11 | TRBJ1-1 | TRBV5-1 | NA | TGCGCCAGCACACAGAACACTGAAGCTTTCTTT | CASTQNTEAFF
NA | 19 | TRBJ1-2 | TRBV27 | NA | TGTGCCACCACTAGTAAGACTAGAGAGCAGGAAGAACCTTTTTATGGCTACACCTTC | CATTSKTREQEEPFYGYTF
TRBD1 | 15 | TRBJ1-5 | TRBV18 | NA | TGTGCCAGCTCACCGGGGACAGGCCTCAATCAGCCCCAGCATTTT | CASSPGTGLNQPQHF
TRBD2 | 18 | TRBJ2-5 | TRBV5-4 | once | TGTGCCAGCACCCCGCGGGGGGGCAGCGGGAGGCGGGGAGAGACCCAGTACTTC | CASTPRGGSGRRGETQYF
TRBD2 | 15 | TRBJ2-1 | TRBV19 | NA | TGTGCCAGTACCCACAGGGGACTAGCGGGAAATGAGCAGTTCTTC | CASTHRGLAGNEQFF
NA | 12 | TRBJ2-3 | TRBV19 | NA | TGTGCCAGTAGTATTGGGAGAGATACGCAGTATTTT | CASSIGRDTQYF
NA | 15 | TRBJ1-2 | TRBV5-4 | few | TGTGCCAGCAGCTTGGGTTTCGGGGGCGGCTATGGCTACACCTTC | CASSLGFGGGYGYTF
NA | 13 | TRBJ1-2 | TRBV6-1 | NA | TGTGCCAGCAGTGAAACCAGGAACTATGGCTACACCTTC | CASSETRNYGYTF
NA | 15 | TRBJ2-3 | TRBV10-1 | NA | TGCGCCAGCAGTGAGTCGGGTGGGGTCACAGATACGCAGTATTTT | CASSESGGVTDTQYF
NA | 14 | TRBJ1-5 | TRBV2 | NA | TGTGCCAGCAGTTACTCCCCCCGGAATCAGCCCCAGCATTTT | CASSYSPRNQPQHF
NA | 15 | TRBJ2-1 | TRBV7-2 | NA | TGTGCCAGCAGCTTAGGGGTGGGGGCCTACAATGAGCAGTTCTTC | CASSLGVGAYNEQFF
TRBD1 | 14 | TRBJ1-2 | TRBV28 | NA | TGTGCCAGCAGTTCGACGACAGGGGACTATGGCTACACCTTC | CASSSTTGDYGYTF
NA | 17 | TRBJ1-3 | TRBV18 | NA | TGTGCCAGCTCACCACGGATCGGACATAACTCTGGAAACACCATATATTTT | CASSPRIGHNSGNTIYF
TRBD1 | 15 | TRBJ1-6 | TRBV2 | few | TGTGCCAGCAGCGGGGACAGGGTTACCAATTCACCCCTCCACTTT | CASSGDRVTNSPLHF
NA | 14 | TRBJ1-1 | TRBV18 | NA | TGTGCCAGCTCAGGGGGCGGGAGGAACACTGAAGCTTTCTTT | CASSGGGRNTEAFF
NA | 13 | TRBJ1-5 | TRBV2 | few | TGTGCCAGCAGCGTACAGGATAATCAGCCCCAGCATTTT | CASSVQDNQPQHF
NA | 12 | TRBJ1-2 | TRBV5-4 | NA | TGTGCCACCCGGGGGTCTAACTATGGCTACACCTTC | CATRGSNYGYTF
TRBD1 | 12 | TRBJ1-2 | TRBV9 | NA | TGTGCCAGCGATCGACAGGGCTATGGCTACACCTTC | CASDRQGYGYTF
TRBD1 | 16 | TRBJ2-1 | TRBV5-1 | NA | TGCGCCAGCAGCTTTACCGGGACAGGTCTGGTCAATGAGCAGTTCTTC | CASSFTGTGLVNEQFF
NA | 10 | TRBJ2-7 | TRBV23-1 | few | TGCGCCAGCAGTCAGTCCCCTCAGTACTTC | CASSQSPQYF
NA | 13 | TRBJ1-2 | TRBV3-1/TRBV3-2 | NA | TGTGCCAGCAGCCTTCGGCTGAGCTATGGCTACACCTTC | CASSLRLSYGYTF
TRBD2 | 17 | TRBJ2-1 | TRBV11-2 | NA | TGTGCCAGCAGCTTAGGGGGAGCGGGAGGGACCTACAATGAGCAGTTCTTC | CASSLGGAGGTYNEQFF
NA | 13 | TRBJ2-4 | TRBV28 | once | TGTGCCAGCAGTTCCGGAGCAGGGTACATTCAGTACTTC | CASSSGAGYIQYF
TRBD1 | 17 | TRBJ1-5 | TRBV7-9 | NA | TGTGCCAGCAGCCCCCTTCCCGGGGACAGAGGCAATCAGCCCCAGCATTTT | CASSPLPGDRGNQPQHF
NA | 14 | TRBJ2-3 | TRBV11-3 | NA | TGTGCCAGCAGCCGGGACTCGCGAACAGATACGCAGTATTTT | CASSRDSRTDTQYF
TRBD1 | 14 | TRBJ1-5 | TRBV5-8 | NA | TGTGCCAGCAGCTTGTGGCAGGGGGCTCAGCCCCAGCATTTT | CASSLWQGAQPQHF
TRBD2 | 16 | TRBJ2-5 | TRBV5-5 | NA | TGTGCCAGCAGCTTGGATTTAGCGGGGCCTAAAGAGACCCAGTACTTC | CASSLDLAGPKETQYF
NA | 15 | TRBJ1-2 | TRBV9 | NA | TGTGCCAGCAGCGACGGGACAACGGAAGACTATGGCTACACCTTC | CASSDGTTEDYGYTF
TRBD1 | 13 | TRBJ1-1 | TRBV11-3 | NA | TGTGCCAGCAGTCACAACGGACAGGGTGTAGCTTTCTTT | CASSHNGQGVAFF
NA | 16 | TRBJ2-2 | TRBV5-1 | NA | TGCGCCAGCAGCTCTGGGACGTTCGCGAACACCGGGGAGCTGTTTTTT | CASSSGTFANTGELFF
NA | 15 | TRBJ2-5 | TRBV5-1 | NA | TGCGCCAGCAGCTTGCTTGGGCAAACCCAAGAGACCCAGTACTTC | CASSLLGQTQETQYF
NA | 13 | TRBJ1-1 | TRBV2 | NA | TGTGCCAGCACCCTACGCCGGGACACTGAAGCTTTCTTT | CASTLRRDTEAFF
NA | 14 | TRBJ2-3 | TRBV6-5 | NA | TGTGCCAGCAGTCCCTTTTCCCCGGTGGATACGCAGTATTTT | CASSPFSPVDTQYF